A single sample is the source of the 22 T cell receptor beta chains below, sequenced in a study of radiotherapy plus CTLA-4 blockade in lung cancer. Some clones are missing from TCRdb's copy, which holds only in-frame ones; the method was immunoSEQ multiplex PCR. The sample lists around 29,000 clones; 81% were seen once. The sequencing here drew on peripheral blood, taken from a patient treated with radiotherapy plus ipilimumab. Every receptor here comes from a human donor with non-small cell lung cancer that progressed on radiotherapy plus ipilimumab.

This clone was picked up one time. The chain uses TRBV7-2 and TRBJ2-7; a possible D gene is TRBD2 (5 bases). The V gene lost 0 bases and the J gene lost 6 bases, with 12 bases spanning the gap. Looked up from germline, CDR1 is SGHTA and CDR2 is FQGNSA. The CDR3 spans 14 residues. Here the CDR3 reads CASSLAGGEGEQYF. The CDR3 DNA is TGTGCCAGCAGCTTAGCGGGCGGAGAGGGCGAGCAGTACTTC.

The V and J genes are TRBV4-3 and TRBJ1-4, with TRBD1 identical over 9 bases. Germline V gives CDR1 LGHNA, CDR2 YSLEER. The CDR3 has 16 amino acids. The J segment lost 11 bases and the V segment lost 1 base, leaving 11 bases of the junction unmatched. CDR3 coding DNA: TGCGCCAGCAGCCAAGGGGGGGGGACAGGGCGTGTGAAACTGTTTTTT. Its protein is CASSQGGGTGRVKLFF.

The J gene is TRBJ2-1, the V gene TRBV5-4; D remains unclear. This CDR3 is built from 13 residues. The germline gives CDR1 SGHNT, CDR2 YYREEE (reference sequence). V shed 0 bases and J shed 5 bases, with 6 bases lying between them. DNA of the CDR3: TGTGCCAGCAGCTTGGAACTCCACAATGAGCAGTTCTTC. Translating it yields CASSLELHNEQFF.

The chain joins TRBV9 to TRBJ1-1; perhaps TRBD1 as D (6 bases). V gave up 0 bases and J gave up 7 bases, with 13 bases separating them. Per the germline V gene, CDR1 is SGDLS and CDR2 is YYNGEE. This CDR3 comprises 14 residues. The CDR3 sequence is CASSVDLGAVEAFF. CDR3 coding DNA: TGTGCCAGCAGCGTAGATCTGGGGGCAGTTGAAGCTTTCTTT.

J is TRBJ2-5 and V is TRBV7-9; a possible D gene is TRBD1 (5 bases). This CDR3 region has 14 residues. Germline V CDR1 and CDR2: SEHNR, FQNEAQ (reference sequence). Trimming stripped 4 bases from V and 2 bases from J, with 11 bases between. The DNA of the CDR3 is TGTGCCAGCAGCTCCGCTTCAGGGCAAGAGACCCAGTACTTC. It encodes CASSSASGQETQYF.

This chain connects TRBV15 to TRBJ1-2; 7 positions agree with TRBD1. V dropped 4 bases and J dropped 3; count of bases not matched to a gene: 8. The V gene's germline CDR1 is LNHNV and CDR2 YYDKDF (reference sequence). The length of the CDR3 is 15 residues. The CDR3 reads CATSTDREKDYGYTF. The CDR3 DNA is TGTGCCACCAGCACTGACAGGGAGAAAGACTATGGCTACACCTTC.

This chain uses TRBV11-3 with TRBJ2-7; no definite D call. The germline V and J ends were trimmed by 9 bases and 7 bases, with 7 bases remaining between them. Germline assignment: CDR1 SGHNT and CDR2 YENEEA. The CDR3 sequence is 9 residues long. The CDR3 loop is CARREEQYF. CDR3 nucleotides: TGTGCCAGGCGAGAAGAGCAGTACTTC. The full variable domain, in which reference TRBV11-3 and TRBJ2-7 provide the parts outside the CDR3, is EAGVVQSPRYKIIEKKQPVAFWCNPISGHNTLYWYLQNLGQGPELLIRYENEEAVDDSQLPKDRFSAERLKGVDSTLKIQPAELGDSAVYLCARREEQYFGPGTRLTVT.

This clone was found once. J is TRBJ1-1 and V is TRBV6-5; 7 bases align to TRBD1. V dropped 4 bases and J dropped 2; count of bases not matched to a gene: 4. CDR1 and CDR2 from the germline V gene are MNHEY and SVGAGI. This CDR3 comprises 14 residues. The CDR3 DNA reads TGTGCCAGCAGTTTGACAGGGAGAAACACTGAAGCTTTCTTT. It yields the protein CASSLTGRNTEAFF.

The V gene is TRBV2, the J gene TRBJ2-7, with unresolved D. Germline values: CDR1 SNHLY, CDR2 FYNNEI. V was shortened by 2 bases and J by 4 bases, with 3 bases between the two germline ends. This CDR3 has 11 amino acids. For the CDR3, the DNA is TGTGCCAGCAGTGAATATTACGAGCAGTACTTC. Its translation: CASSEYYEQYF.

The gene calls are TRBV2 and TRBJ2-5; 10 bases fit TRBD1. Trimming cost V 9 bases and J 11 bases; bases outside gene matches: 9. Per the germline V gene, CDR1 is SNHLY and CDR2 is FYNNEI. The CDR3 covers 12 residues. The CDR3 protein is CASDRGLKEQYF. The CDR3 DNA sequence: TGTGCCAGTGACAGGGGGCTGAAGGAGCAGTACTTC.

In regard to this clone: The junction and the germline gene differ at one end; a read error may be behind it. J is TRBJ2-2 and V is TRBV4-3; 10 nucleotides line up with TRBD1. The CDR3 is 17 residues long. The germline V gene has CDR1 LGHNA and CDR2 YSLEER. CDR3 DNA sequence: TGCGCCAGCAGAGCTACCGGGACAGGGGAGAACACCGGGGGGCTGTTTTTT. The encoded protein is CASRATGTGENTGGLFF.

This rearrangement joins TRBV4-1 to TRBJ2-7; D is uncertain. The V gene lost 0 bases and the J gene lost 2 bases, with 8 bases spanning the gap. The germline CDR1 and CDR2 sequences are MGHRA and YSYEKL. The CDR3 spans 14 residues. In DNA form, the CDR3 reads TGCGCCAGCAGCCAAGAGGCGGCGACCTACGAGCAGTACTTC. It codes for CASSQEAATYEQYF.

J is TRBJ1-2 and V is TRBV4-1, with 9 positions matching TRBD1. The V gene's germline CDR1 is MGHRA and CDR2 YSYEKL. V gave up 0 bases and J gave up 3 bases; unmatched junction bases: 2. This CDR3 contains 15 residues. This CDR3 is CASSQDRDRDYGYTF. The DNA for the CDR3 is TGCGCCAGCAGCCAAGATCGGGACAGGGACTATGGCTACACCTTC.

CDR3 sequence reads: CASSTAEGRGRNQPQHF. In DNA, the CDR3 is TGTGCCAGTAGTACCGCGGAAGGAAGGGGTCGCAATCAGCCCCAGCATTTT. The chain couples TRBV19 to TRBJ1-5; maybe TRBD1 (5 bases). Germline values: CDR1 LNHDA, CDR2 SQIVND (reference sequence). The ends were cut back, 4 bases at V and 2 bases at J, with 18 bases in the middle. This CDR3 has 17 residues.

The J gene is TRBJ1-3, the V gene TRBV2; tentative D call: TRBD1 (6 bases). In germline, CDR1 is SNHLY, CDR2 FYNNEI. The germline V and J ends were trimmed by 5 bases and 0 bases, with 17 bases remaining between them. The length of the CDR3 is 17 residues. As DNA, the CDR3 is TGTGCCAGCAGTCGAAGACAGGCCTCCCTCTCTGGAAACACCATATATTTT. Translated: CASSRRQASLSGNTIYF.

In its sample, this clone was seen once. This CDR3 is CASASRTSGGAWQETQYF. The CDR3, as DNA: TGTGCCAGCGCCTCCCGGACTAGCGGGGGGGCATGGCAAGAGACCCAGTACTTC. The chain carries TRBV5-6 and TRBJ2-5, with 15 bases lining up with TRBD2. The CDR3 runs 18 residues. CDR1 and CDR2 from the germline V gene are SGHDT and YYEEEE. Trimming removed 7 bases from V and 2 bases from J; junction bases left unmatched: 12.

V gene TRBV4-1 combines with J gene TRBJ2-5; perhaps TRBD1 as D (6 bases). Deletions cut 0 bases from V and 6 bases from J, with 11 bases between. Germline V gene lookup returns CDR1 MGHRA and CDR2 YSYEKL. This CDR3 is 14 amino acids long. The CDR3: CASSQESGAKTQYF. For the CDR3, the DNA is TGCGCCAGCAGCCAAGAATCAGGGGCGAAGACCCAGTACTTC.

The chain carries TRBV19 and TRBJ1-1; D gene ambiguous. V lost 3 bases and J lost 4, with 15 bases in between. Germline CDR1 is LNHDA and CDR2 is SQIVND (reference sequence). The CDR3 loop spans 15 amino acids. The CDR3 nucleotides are TGTGCCAGTAGTATCGGGCGGGGTGGGAGCACTGAAGCTTTCTTT. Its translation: CASSIGRGGSTEAFF.

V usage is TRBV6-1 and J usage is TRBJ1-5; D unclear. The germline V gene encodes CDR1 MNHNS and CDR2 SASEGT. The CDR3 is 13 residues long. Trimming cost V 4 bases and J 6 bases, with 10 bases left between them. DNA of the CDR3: TGTGCCAGCAGTGCAGAGGAGGGTCAGCCCCAGCATTTT. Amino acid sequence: CASSAEEGQPQHF.

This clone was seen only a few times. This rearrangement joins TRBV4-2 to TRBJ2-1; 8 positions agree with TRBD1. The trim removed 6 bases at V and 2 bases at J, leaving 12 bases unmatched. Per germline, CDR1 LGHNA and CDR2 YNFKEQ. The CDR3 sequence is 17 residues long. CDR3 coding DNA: TGTGCCAGCAGAGAGGACAGGGCCCAGGGAGCCTACAATGAGCAGTTCTTC. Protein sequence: CASREDRAQGAYNEQFF.

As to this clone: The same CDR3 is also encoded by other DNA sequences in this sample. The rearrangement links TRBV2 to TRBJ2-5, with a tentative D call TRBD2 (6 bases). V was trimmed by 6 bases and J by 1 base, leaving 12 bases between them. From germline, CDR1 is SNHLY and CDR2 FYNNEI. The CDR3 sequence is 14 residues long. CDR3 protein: CASRGQGLQETQYF. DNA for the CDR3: TGTGCCAGCAGGGGGCAGGGACTCCAAGAGACCCAGTACTTC.

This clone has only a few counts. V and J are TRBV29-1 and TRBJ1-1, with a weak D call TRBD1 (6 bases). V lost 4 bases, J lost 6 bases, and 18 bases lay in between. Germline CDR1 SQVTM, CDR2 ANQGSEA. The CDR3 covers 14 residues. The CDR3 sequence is CSVGVESGAPEAFF. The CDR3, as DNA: TGCAGCGTTGGGGTGGAATCAGGGGCCCCTGAAGCTTTCTTT.